The next 16 T cell receptor beta chains were all read from a single sample in a study of cytomegalovirus exposure and HLA in healthy donors. PCR amplification relied on 60 Vbeta primers (plus 13 Jbeta primers). Assay used: immunoSEQ multiplex PCR; TCRdb lists only in-frame clones, some missing. The table shows about 120,000 clones, with 65% to 85% occurring only once. The source material was PBMCs. The receptors derive from a man younger than 30 in good health and CMV-seropositive.

The chain recombines TRBV7-9 with TRBJ2-1; TRBD1 aligns across 7 bases. Germline V gene sequence: CDR1 SEHNR, CDR2 FQNEAQ (reference sequence). V dropped 3 bases and J dropped 2; count of bases not matched to a gene: 4. The CDR3 spans 15 residues. The CDR3 DNA is TGTGCCAGCAGCTTCCTCCAGGGGGCCTACAATGAGCAGTTCTTC. Its protein product is CASSFLQGAYNEQFF.

The chain has TRBV6-4 and TRBJ1-5; 8 bases map to TRBD1. Germline V gene data show CDR1 as MRHNA and CDR2 as SNTAGT. The CDR3 is 15 residues long. The V gene end was trimmed by 6 bases and the J gene end by 4 bases; junction bases not matched to a gene: 8. The CDR3 DNA sequence: TGTGCCAGCAGGTCCTGGACAGGGCTTAATCAGCCCCAGCATTTT. This codes for CASRSWTGLNQPQHF.

For this clone: The same CDR3 can be traced to other DNA sequences in this sample. The chain carries TRBV6-6 and TRBJ1-2; D gene unclear. The germline V and J ends were trimmed by 5 bases and 2 bases, with 9 bases remaining between them. Germline V CDR1 and CDR2: MNHNY, SVGAGI (reference sequence). The CDR3 loop spans 13 amino acids. CDR3: CASSPTGNYGYTF. For the CDR3, the DNA is TGTGCCAGCAGTCCAACGGGGAACTATGGCTACACCTTC.

The rearrangement uses TRBV10-3 and TRBJ1-1; D remains ambiguous. This CDR3 is built from 16 residues. Germline V gene lookup returns CDR1 ENHRY and CDR2 SYGVKD. V was trimmed by 0 bases and J by 0 bases, leaving 11 bases between them. This CDR3 is CAISESSHSLNTEAFF. As DNA, the CDR3 is TGTGCCATCAGTGAGTCATCCCACAGTTTGAACACTGAAGCTTTCTTT.

This chain's CDR3 is CAWSVELNTGELFF. The CDR3 DNA reads TGTGCCTGGAGTGTAGAGCTGAACACCGGGGAGCTGTTTTTT. The chain has TRBV30 and TRBJ2-2; D ambiguous. CDR1 is GTSNPN and CDR2 is SVGIG in the germline V gene (reference sequence). V lost 0 bases, J lost 1 base, and 6 bases lay in between. The CDR3 is made up of 14 amino acids.

This clone was counted a single time. The V and J genes are TRBV6-4 and TRBJ1-2; TRBD1 matches 7 bases. V gave up 4 bases and J gave up 4 bases; unmatched junction bases: 12. Germline CDR1 reads MRHNA; CDR2 reads SNTAGT. This CDR3 spans 16 amino acids. This CDR3 reads CASSGTGVPQGYGYTF. The CDR3 DNA follows: TGTGCCAGCAGTGGTACAGGGGTCCCCCAGGGCTATGGCTACACCTTC.

This rearrangement joins TRBV11-2 to TRBJ1-1, with D maybe TRBD1 (5 bases). The CDR3 consists of 15 residues. In germline, CDR1 is SGHAT, CDR2 FQNNGV. Trimming took 5 bases from V and 2 from J, leaving 15 bases between them. CDR3 amino acids: CASSRKGEGNTEAFF. CDR3 bases: TGTGCCAGCAGCCGCAAAGGGGAGGGAAACACTGAAGCTTTCTTT.

This rearrangement joins TRBV7-9 to TRBJ2-1; TRBD2 matches 10 bases. From germline, CDR1 is SEHNR and CDR2 FQNEAQ (reference sequence). V was pared by 5 bases and J by 7 bases, with 11 bases of the junction left unmatched. The CDR3 contains 16 residues. The CDR3 is CASSPASSGRANEQFF. CDR3 sequence (DNA): TGTGCCAGCAGCCCGGCGTCCAGCGGGAGGGCGAATGAGCAGTTCTTC.

The CDR3 nucleotides read TGTGCCAGCAGTCCAGGGCAAGAGACCCAGTACTTC. It encodes CASSPGQETQYF. The chain joins TRBV6-6 to TRBJ2-5, with a weak D call TRBD1 (5 bases). The CDR3 has 12 residues. With 5 bases removed from V and 2 bases from J, the gap between germline ends came to 6 bases. Germline CDR1 is MNHNY and CDR2 is SVGAGI (reference sequence).

The V gene is TRBV9, the J gene TRBJ1-6; possible D gene TRBD1, 6 bases. Germline V gene lookup returns CDR1 SGDLS and CDR2 YYNGEE. This CDR3 region has 14 residues. V lost 7 bases and J lost 10, with 18 bases in between. The CDR3 protein is CASGTGSSSSPLHF. CDR3 DNA: TGTGCCAGCGGAACAGGGTCGTCTAGCTCACCCCTCCACTTT. Full variable domain (missing parts from reference TRBV9 and TRBJ1-6): DSGVTQTPKHLITATGQRVTLRCSPRSGDLSVYWYQQSLDQGLQFLIQYYNGEERAKGNILERFSAQQFPDLHSELNLSSLELGDSALYFCASGTGSSSSPLHFGNGTRLTVT.

The V and J genes are TRBV19 and TRBJ1-5; tentative D call: TRBD1 (5 bases). Germline V CDR1 and CDR2: LNHDA, SQIVND (reference sequence). This CDR3 has 18 amino acids. V lost 3 bases and J 2 bases, leaving 20 bases between the germline ends. The CDR3: CASSIAWGRLSRNQPQHF. As DNA, the CDR3 is TGTGCCAGTAGTATCGCGTGGGGCAGGCTTTCGCGCAATCAGCCCCAGCATTTT.

The V call is TRBV28, the J call TRBJ2-7; D might be TRBD1 (5 bases). This CDR3 comprises 18 residues. V was cut by 3 bases and J by 3 bases, with 24 bases left in between. Germline-derived CDR1 and CDR2 are MDHEN and SYDVKM. In nucleotides, the CDR3 is TGTGCCAGCAGTTTTATGGGGCCACAATATTCGGACCTCTACGAGCAGTACTTC. Its translation: CASSFMGPQYSDLYEQYF.

This clone was found once. The V and J genes are TRBV15 and TRBJ1-6, with a weak D call TRBD1 (5 bases). The CDR3 has 15 amino acids. The germline V gene has CDR1 LNHNV and CDR2 YYDKDF (reference sequence). Trimming pared 5 bases from V and 6 bases from J, leaving 14 bases between. The CDR3 region has the DNA TGTGCCACCAGCTGGGATAGGGACTTTAATTCACCCCTCCACTTT. It is translated as CATSWDRDFNSPLHF.

CDR3 loop: CASSDLGSTQYF. The CDR3 region has the DNA TGTGCCAGCAGCGACCTCGGGAGTACGCAGTATTTT. J is TRBJ2-3 and V is TRBV11-3; maybe TRBD2 (6 bases). This CDR3 contains 12 residues. Trimming removed 5 bases at V and 8 bases at J, with 11 bases between. Per germline, CDR1 SGHNT and CDR2 YENEEA.

V gene TRBV6-5 combines with J gene TRBJ2-3; 7 nucleotides match TRBD2. Trimming took 6 bases from V and 2 from J; bases not matched to a gene: 8. The CDR3 is 15 amino acids. Germline V gene data show CDR1 as MNHEY and CDR2 as SVGAGI. This CDR3 is CASSKERGLTDTQYF. In DNA form, the CDR3 reads TGTGCCAGCAGCAAGGAGCGGGGACTCACAGATACGCAGTATTTT.

The chain recombines TRBV15 with TRBJ1-1; 7 bases are a match to TRBD1. CDR3 length: 14 amino acids. J lost 1 base, V lost 2 bases, and 1 base had no gene match. The germline CDR1 and CDR2 sequences are LNHNV and YYDKDF (reference sequence). The CDR3 DNA sequence: TGTGCCACCAGCAGAACAGGGGCGAACACTGAAGCTTTCTTT. Protein product: CATSRTGANTEAFF. The full variable domain, in which reference TRBV15 and TRBJ1-1 provide the parts outside the CDR3, is DAMVIQNPRYQVTQFGKPVTLSCSQTLNHNVMYWYQQKSSQAPKLLFHYYDKDFNNEADTPDNFQSRRPNTSFCFLDIRSPGLGDTAMYLCATSRTGANTEAFFGQGTRLTVV.